This TCR beta chain was identified during a study of shared clonotypes between healthy human individuals. In the case of this clone: Its target is not known.

Study-level points and caveats: Against clonotypes common to all four donors, non-shared ones had lower generation probabilities. Naive subsets, compared against memory subsets, generally had larger estimated richness values.

The length of the CDR3 is 18 residues. V dropped 8 bases and J dropped 4; count of bases not matched to a gene: 18. Per the germline V gene, CDR1 is SGHVS and CDR2 is FNYEAQ. Assay runs were performed at deep level. The method was immunoSEQ multiplex PCR; TCRdb's version includes in-frame clones alone and lacks a portion of them. The sample holds approximately 530,000 clones, around 96% seen once. Splitting of CD4+ cells produced CD45RA+ naive and CD45RA-negative memory subsets. This sequence originates from a woman in her twenties or thirties in good health. The rearrangement uses TRBV7-6 and TRBJ2-3; 10 bases are a match to TRBD2. Sequencing used naive CD4+ T cells sorted from blood. The subset here: CD45RA+ positively selected. CDR3 in DNA: TGTGCCAGCGGACGAAGGGTAGCGGGAGGAGGTGTAGCAGATACGCAGTATTTT. Its protein is CASGRRVAGGGVADTQYF. The whole variable domain, filled in from reference TRBV7-6 and TRBJ2-3, reads GAGVSQSPRYKVTKRGQDVALRCDPISGHVSLYWYRQALGQGPEFLTYFNYEAQQDKSGLPNDRFSAERPEGSISTLTIQRTEQRDSAMYRCASGRRVAGGGVADTQYFGPGTRLTVL.